The T cell receptor beta chain under discussion was sequenced for a study of cytomegalovirus exposure and HLA in healthy donors. Across the whole study: A prior analysis found about 110 million unique TCR beta sequences from some 190 million T cells. A data release that came early held roughly 85 million unique TCRs from HLA-typed donors.

The PCR made use of 60 Vbeta and 13 Jbeta primers. Using immunoSEQ multiplex PCR, the repertoire was profiled, and TCRdb retains in-frame clones only, with some absent. The data show about 120,000 clones, with around 80% seen just once and roughly 2.7% held by the top ten. There are 15 residues in the CDR3. The V and J ends lost 1 base and 5 bases respectively, with 14 bases between them. The germline CDR1 and CDR2 sequences are SGHTA and FQGNSA. This clone was seen a few times. The sequencing input was PBMCs. The sequence came from a female donor in good health and CMV-seronegative. The chain has TRBV7-2 and TRBJ2-5, with a weak D call TRBD2 (5 bases). The CDR3 sequence is CASSLVVRGGETQYF. CDR3 sequence (DNA): TGTGCCAGCAGCTTAGTGGTCCGGGGTGGGGAGACCCAGTACTTC.